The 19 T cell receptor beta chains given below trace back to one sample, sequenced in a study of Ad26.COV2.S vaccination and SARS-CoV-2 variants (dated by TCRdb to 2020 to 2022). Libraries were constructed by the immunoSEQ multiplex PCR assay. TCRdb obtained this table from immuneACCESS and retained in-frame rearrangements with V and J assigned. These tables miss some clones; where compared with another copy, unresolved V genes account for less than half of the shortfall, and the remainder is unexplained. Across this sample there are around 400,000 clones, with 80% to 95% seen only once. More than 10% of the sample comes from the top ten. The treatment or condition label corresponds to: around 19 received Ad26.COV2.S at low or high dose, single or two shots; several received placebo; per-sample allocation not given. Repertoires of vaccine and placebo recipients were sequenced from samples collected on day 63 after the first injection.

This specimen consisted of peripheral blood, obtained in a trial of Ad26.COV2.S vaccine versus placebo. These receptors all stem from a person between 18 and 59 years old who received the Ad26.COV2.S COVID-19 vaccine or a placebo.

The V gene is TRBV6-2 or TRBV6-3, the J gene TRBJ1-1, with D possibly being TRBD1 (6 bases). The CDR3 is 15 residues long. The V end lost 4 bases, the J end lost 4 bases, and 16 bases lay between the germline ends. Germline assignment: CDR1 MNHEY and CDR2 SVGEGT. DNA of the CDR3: TGTGCCAGCAGTTCCCCTCAGGGGCGAGGCACTGAAGCTTTCTTT. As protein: CASSSPQGRGTEAFF.

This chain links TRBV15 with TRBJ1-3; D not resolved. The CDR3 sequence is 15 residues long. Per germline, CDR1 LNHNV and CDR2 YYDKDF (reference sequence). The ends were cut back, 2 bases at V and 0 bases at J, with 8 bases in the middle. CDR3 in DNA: TGTGCCACCAGCAGACAGAAGCCCTCTGGAAACACCATATATTTT. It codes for CATSRQKPSGNTIYF.

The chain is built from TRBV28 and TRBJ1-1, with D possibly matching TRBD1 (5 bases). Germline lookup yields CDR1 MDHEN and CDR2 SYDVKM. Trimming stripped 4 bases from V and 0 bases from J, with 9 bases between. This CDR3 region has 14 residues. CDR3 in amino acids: CASSSPGLNTEAFF. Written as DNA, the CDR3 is TGTGCCAGCAGTTCCCCAGGGTTGAACACTGAAGCTTTCTTT.

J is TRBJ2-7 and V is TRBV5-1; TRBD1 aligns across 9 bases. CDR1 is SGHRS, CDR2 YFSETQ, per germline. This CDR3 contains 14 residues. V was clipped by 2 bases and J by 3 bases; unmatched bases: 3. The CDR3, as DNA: TGCGCCAGCAGCTTTGGACAGGGGCTCTACGAGCAGTACTTC. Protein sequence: CASSFGQGLYEQYF. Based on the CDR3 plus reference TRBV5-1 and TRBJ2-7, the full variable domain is KAGVTQTPRYLIKTRGQQVTLSCSPISGHRSVSWYQQTPGQGLQFLFEYFSETQRNKGNFPGRFSGRQFSNSRSEMNVSTLELGDSALYLCASSFGQGLYEQYFGPGTRLTVT.

CDR3 region: CASSEYGGREQYF. CDR3 nucleotides: TGTGCCAGCAGTGAATACGGGGGGAGAGAGCAGTACTTC. V gene TRBV6-1 combines with J gene TRBJ2-7; 7 bases are a match to TRBD2. The CDR3 totals 13 residues. In germline, CDR1 is MNHNS, CDR2 SASEGT. J gave up 7 bases and V 2 bases, and 5 bases lay outside the gene matches.

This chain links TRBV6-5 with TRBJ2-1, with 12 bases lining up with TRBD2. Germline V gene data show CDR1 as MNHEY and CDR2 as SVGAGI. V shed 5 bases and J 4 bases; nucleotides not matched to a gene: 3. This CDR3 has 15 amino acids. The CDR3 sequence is CASSPGLAGYNEQFF. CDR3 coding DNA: TGTGCCAGCAGTCCGGGACTAGCGGGTTACAATGAGCAGTTCTTC.

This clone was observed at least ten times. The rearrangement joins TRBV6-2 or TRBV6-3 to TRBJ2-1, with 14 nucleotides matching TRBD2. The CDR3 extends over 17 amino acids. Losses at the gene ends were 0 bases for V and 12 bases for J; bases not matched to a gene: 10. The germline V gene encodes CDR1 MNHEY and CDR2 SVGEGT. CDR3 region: CASSYSMTSGRADTQFF. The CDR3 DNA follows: TGTGCCAGCAGTTACTCAATGACTAGCGGGAGGGCCGATACGCAGTTCTTC.

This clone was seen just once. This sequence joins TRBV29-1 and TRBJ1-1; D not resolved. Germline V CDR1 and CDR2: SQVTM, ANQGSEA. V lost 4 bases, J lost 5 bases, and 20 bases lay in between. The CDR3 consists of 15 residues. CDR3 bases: TGCAGCGTTGGCCCATGGGAGGGAAAAGGGACTGAAGCTTTCTTT. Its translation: CSVGPWEGKGTEAFF.

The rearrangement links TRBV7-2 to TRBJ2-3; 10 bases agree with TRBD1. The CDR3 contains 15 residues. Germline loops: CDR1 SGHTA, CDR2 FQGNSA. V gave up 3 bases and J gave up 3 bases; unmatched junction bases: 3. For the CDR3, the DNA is TGTGCCAGCAGCTTTTGGACAGGGGGGACAGATACGCAGTATTTT. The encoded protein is CASSFWTGGTDTQYF.

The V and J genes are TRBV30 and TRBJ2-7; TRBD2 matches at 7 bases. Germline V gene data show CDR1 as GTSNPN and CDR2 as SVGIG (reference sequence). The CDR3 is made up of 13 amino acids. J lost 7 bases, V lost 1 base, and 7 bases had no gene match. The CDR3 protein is CAWSGSNGREQYF. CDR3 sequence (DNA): TGTGCCTGGAGTGGGTCAAACGGGAGGGAGCAGTACTTC.

The CDR3 protein is CASKVVAGGSGELFF. The DNA for the CDR3 is TGTGCCAGCAAGGTGGTGGCGGGAGGATCCGGGGAGCTGTTTTTT. The chain links TRBV2 to TRBJ2-2; 8 nucleotides match TRBD2. V was clipped by 7 bases and J by 6 bases; unmatched bases: 10. The germline gives CDR1 SNHLY, CDR2 FYNNEI. The CDR3 consists of 15 residues.

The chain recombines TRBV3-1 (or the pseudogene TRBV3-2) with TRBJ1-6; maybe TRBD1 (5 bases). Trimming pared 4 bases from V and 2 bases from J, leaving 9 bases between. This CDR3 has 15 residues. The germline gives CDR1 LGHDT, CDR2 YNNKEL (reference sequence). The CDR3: CASSRRGPYNSPLHF. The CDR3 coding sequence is TGTGCCAGCAGCCGGAGGGGCCCCTATAATTCACCCCTCCACTTT.

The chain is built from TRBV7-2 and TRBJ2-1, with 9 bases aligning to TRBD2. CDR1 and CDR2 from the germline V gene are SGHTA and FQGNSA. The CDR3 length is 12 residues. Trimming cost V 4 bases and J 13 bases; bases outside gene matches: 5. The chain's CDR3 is CASSSPTSGQFF. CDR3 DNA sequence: TGTGCCAGCAGCTCCCCGACTAGCGGACAGTTCTTC.

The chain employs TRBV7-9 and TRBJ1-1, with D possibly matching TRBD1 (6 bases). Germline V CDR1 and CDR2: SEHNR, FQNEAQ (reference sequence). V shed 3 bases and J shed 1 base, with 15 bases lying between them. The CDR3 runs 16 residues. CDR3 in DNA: TGTGCCAGCAGCTTGGCAAGGGGGGCTCCGAACACTGAAGCTTTCTTT. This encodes CASSLARGAPNTEAFF.

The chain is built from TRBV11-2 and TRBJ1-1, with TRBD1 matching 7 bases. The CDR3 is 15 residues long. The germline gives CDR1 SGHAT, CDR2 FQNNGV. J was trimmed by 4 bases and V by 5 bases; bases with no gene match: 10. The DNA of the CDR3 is TGTGCCAGCAGCACACAGGGGCGCGTCGTCACTGAAGCTTTCTTT. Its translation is CASSTQGRVVTEAFF.

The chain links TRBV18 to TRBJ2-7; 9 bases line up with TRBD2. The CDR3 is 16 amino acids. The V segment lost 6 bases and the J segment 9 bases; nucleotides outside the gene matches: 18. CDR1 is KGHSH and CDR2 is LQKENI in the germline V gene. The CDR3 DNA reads TGTGCCAGCTCCCCCTACACAGCGGGAGGCCTCCATGGGCAGTACTTC. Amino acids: CASSPYTAGGLHGQYF.

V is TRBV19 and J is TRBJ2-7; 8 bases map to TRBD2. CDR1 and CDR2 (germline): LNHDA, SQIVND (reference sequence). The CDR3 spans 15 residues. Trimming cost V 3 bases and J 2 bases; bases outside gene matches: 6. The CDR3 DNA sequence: TGTGCCAGTAGTATCCGGACTAGCTTAACCTACGAGCAGTACTTC. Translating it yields CASSIRTSLTYEQYF.

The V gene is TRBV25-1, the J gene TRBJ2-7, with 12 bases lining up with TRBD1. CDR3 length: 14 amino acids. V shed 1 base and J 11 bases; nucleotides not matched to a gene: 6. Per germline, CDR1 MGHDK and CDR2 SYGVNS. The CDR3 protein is CASSELGDRGRKYF. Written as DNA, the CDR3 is TGTGCCAGCAGTGAATTAGGGGACAGGGGGCGGAAGTACTTC.

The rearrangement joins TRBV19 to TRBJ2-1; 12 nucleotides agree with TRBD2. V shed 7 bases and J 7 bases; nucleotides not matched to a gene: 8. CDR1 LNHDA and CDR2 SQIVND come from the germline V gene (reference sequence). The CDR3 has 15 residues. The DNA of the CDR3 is TGTGCCAGTAAGCCTAGCGGGAGGGCTTCTAATGAGCAGTTCTTC. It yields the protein CASKPSGRASNEQFF. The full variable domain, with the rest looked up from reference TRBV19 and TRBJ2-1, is DGGITQSPKYLFRKEGQNVTLSCEQNLNHDAMYWYRQDPGQGLRLIYYSQIVNDFQKGDIAEGYSVSREKKESFPLTVTSAQKNPTAFYLCASKPSGRASNEQFFGPGTRLTVL.